This TCR beta chain was profiled in a study of T cells expressing NK-cell markers. Study-wide background: Underlying the TCR beta repertoires were sorted CD3+CD56+NKG2C+, CD3+CD56+NKG2C- and CD3+CD56-NKG2C+ T cells. The study's findings and limits: Among CD8+ T cells from about 6 donors, dominant NKG2C+ clonotypes accounted for roughly 1.0-7.0%. Whether the expanded NKG2C+ T cell clones recognized HCMV remained unclear.

Note on this clonotype: Its antigen is still unknown.

CDR1 is LNHDA and CDR2 is SQIVND in the germline V gene (reference sequence). CDR3 length equals 13 residues. TCRdb re-called the 5' RACE reads and gives one entry per CDR3 protein, without DNA. Its clone listing holds more than 400,000 distinct CDR3 sequences. J is TRBJ2-1 and V is TRBV19; TCRdb picks TRBD1, but there is no DNA to check that call. Sequenced material: blood T cells: a sorted CD56 or NKG2C T cell subset, CD4+ or CD8+ T cells, or bulk PBMC T cells (not recorded which). This sequence originates from a woman aged 18 to 75 in good health. The CDR3 region is CASRDRGGNEQFF.